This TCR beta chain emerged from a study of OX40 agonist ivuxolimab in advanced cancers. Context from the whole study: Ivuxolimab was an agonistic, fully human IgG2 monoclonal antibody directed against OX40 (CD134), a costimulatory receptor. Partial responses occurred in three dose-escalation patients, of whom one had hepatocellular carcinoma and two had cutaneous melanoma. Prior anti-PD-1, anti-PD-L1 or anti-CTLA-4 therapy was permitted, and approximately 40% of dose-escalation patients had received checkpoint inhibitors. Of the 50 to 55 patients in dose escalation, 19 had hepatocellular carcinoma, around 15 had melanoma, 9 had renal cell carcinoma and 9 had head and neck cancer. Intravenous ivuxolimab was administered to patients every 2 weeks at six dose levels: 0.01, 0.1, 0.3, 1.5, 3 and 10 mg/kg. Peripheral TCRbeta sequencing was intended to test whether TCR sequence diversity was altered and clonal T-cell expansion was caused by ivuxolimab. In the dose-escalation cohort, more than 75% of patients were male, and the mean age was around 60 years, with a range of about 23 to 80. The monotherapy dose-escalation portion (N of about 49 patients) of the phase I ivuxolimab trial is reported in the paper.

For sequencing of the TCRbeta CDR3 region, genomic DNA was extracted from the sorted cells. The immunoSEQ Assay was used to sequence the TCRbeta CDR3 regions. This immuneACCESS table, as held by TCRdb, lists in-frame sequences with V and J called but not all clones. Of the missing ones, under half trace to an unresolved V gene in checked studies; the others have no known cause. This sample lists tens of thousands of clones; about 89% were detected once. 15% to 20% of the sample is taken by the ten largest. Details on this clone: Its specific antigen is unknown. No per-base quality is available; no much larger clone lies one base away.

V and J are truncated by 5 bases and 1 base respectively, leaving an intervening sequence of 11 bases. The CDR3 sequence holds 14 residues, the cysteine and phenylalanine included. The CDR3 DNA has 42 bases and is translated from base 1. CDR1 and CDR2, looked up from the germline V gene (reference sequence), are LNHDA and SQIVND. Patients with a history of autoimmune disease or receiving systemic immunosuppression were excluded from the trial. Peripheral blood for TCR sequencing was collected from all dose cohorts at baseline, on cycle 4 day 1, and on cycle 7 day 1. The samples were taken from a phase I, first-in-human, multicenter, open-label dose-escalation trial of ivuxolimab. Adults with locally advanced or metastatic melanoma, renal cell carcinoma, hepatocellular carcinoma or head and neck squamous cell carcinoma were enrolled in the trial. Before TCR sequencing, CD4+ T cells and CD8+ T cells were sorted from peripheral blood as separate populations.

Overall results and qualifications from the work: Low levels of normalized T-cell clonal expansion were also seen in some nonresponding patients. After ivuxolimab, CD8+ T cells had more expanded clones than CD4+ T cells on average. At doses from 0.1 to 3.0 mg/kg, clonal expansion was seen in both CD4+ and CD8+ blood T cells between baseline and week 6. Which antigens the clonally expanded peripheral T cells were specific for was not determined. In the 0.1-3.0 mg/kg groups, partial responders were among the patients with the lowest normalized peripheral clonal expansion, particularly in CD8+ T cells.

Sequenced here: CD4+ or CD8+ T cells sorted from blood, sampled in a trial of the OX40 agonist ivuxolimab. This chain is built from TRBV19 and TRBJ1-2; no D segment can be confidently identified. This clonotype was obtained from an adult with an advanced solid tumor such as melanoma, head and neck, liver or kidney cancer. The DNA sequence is TGTGCCAGTAGTTCCCCCGCAGATAACTATGGCTACACCTTC. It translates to CASSSPADNYGYTF. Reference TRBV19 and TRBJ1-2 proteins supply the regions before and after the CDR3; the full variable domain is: DGGITQSPKYLFRKEGQNVTLSCEQNLNHDAMYWYRQDPGQGLRLIYYSQIVNDFQKGDIAEGYSVSREKKESFPLTVTSAQKNPTAFYLCASSSPADNYGYTFGSGTRLTVV.